This T cell receptor beta chain came from a study of T cells in pancreatic ductal adenocarcinoma. Notes on the study in general: The resected pancreatic cancer cohort was biased toward the minority with early-stage disease.

Selected pancreatic ductal adenocarcinoma patients had undergone surgery without neoadjuvant therapy. This table comes from immunoSEQ multiplex PCR, and its TCRdb copy is limited to in-frame clones, with some not included. The data contain about 100,000 clones, 90% to 95% of them seen just once; the ten biggest clones take up around 3.2%. The V end lost 8 bases, the J end lost 3 bases, and 20 bases lay between the germline ends. The CDR3 spans 15 residues. CDR1 SNHLY and CDR2 FYNNEI come from the germline V gene. Comments on this clone: Its specificity is not known.

The chain joins TRBV2 to TRBJ2-7; possible D gene TRBD2, 5 bases. The origin of this receptor is a human donor with pancreatic ductal adenocarcinoma. The material sequenced was PBMCs. The CDR3, as DNA: TGTGCCAGCCAGGATGGGAGAATAGGCCTCTACGAGCAGTACTTC. The encoded protein is CASQDGRIGLYEQYF.